This TCR beta chain came from a study of shared clonotypes between healthy human individuals. Study results and limitations: It was the few donors that limited the genetic and exposure-history diversity represented. An expected dependence of interdonor clonotype sharing on sequencing depth was noted.

V lost 1 base and J lost 0, with 6 bases in between. The CDR3 totals 14 residues. Germline assignment: CDR1 KGHSH and CDR2 LQKENI. Adult Caucasians living in Nashville, Tennessee made up all of the donors. Data came from immunoSEQ multiplex PCR; TCRdb stores just in-frame clones and leaves some out. The table has roughly 2.5 million clones, around nine tenths seen once. Remarks on this clone: Its specificity is not known.

The rearrangement joins TRBV18 to TRBJ1-1; D not certain. This clonotype was obtained from a man between 18 and 35 years old in good health. The sequenced material came from naive CD4+ T cells sorted from blood. Subset in this sample: CD45RA+ positively selected. CDR3 DNA: TGTGCCAGCTCACCACTTACACTGAACACTGAAGCTTTCTTT. Translating gives CASSPLTLNTEAFF.